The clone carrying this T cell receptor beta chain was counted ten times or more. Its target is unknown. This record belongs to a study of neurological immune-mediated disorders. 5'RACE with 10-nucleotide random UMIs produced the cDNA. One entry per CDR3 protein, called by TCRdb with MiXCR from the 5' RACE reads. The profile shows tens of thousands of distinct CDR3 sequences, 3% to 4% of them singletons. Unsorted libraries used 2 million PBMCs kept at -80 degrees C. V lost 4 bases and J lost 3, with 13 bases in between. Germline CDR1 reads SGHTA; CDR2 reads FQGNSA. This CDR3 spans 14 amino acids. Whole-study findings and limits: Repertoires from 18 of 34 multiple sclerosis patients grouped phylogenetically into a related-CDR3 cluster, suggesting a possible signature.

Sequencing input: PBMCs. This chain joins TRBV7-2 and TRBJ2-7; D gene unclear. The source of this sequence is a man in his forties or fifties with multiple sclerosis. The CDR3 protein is CASSSGPGNYEQYF. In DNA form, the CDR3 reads TGTGCCAGCAGCTCGGGCCCTGGGAACTACGAGCAGTACTTC.